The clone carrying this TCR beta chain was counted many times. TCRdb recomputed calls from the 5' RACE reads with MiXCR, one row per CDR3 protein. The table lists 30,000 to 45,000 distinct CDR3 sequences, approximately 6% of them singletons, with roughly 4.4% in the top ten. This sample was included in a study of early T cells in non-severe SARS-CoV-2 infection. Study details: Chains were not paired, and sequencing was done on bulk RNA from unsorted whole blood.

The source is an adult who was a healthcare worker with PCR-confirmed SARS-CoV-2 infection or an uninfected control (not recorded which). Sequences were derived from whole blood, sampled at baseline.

The CDR3 DNA reads TGCGCCAGAACCACGGACAGGCTTTCCTACGAGCAGTACTTC. Its translation: CARTTDRLSYEQYF. The chain combines TRBV5-1 with TRBJ2-7; 7 bases agree with TRBD1. V lost 8 bases and J lost 1; bases outside the gene matches: 9. This CDR3 contains 14 residues. The germline V gene has CDR1 SGHRS and CDR2 YFSETQ.